The 25 T cell receptor beta chains below were found in one sample sequenced in a study of blood T cell repertoires in COVID-19. TCRdb's copy holds only in-frame clones and misses some; the assay was immunoSEQ multiplex PCR. Found here are hundreds of thousands of clones, 90% of them singletons; the top ten hold around 2.7%. The source material was PBMCs or T cells enriched from blood (not recorded which). The receptors were sampled from a man aged 60-69 years who had recovered from COVID-19.

The rearrangement joins TRBV3-1 (or the pseudogene TRBV3-2) to TRBJ2-1, with 7 bases fitting TRBD2. Germline V gives CDR1 LGHDT, CDR2 YNNKEL (reference sequence). This CDR3 has 15 residues. V was clipped by 2 bases and J by 3 bases; unmatched bases: 4. The CDR3 here is CASSQKRGVYNEQFF. The DNA for the CDR3 is TGTGCCAGCAGCCAAAAGCGGGGAGTCTACAATGAGCAGTTCTTC.

The chain carries TRBV7-8 and TRBJ1-5; D is uncertain. CDR3 length: 14 amino acids. Trimming shortened V by 1 base and J by 1 base, and 5 bases separated the two germline ends. CDR1 and CDR2 (germline): SGHVS, FQNEAQ. CDR3 amino acids: CASSLVQSNQPQHF. CDR3 DNA: TGTGCCAGCAGCTTAGTCCAAAGCAATCAGCCCCAGCATTTT.

The chain employs TRBV28 and TRBJ2-1; possible D gene TRBD1, 6 bases. The CDR3 spans 13 residues. Trimming took off 5 bases at V and 10 bases at J, with 15 bases between the two ends. Germline V gene lookup returns CDR1 MDHEN and CDR2 SYDVKM. The CDR3 protein is CASSTGPQREQFF. The CDR3 DNA follows: TGTGCCAGCAGTACAGGGCCCCAACGGGAGCAGTTCTTC. The full variable domain, rest sourced from reference TRBV28 and TRBJ2-1, is DVKVTQSSRYLVKRTGEKVFLECVQDMDHENMFWYRQDPGLGLRLIYFSYDVKMKEKGDIPEGYSVSREKKERFSLILESASTNQTSMYLCASSTGPQREQFFGPGTRLTVL.

The CDR3 DNA is TGTGCCAGCAGTTTATCGGCTACAGGGATTGGTGGCTACACCTTC. Translating gives CASSLSATGIGGYTF. The chain uses TRBV27 and TRBJ1-2, with a tentative D call TRBD1 (6 bases). Looked up from germline, CDR1 is MNHEY and CDR2 is SMNVEV (reference sequence). The V end lost 0 bases, the J end lost 7 bases, and 15 bases lay between the germline ends. The CDR3 runs to 15 residues.

The chain couples TRBV3-1 (or the pseudogene TRBV3-2) to TRBJ2-3; no reliable D call. Trimming pared 0 bases from V and 0 bases from J, leaving 10 bases between. Germline CDR1 and CDR2: LGHDT and YNNKEL (reference sequence). This CDR3 has 16 amino acids. CDR3 DNA sequence: TGTGCCAGCAGCCAAGATCTAGGTGCTAGCACAGATACGCAGTATTTT. As protein: CASSQDLGASTDTQYF.

This clone was observed a handful of times. The chain uses TRBV5-1 and TRBJ2-7; 8 positions match TRBD2. This CDR3 has 13 amino acids. From germline, CDR1 is SGHRS and CDR2 YFSETQ. After removal of 4 bases from V and 7 bases from J, the junction contained 7 bases not matched to a gene. CDR3 residues: CASSPEGTREQYF. The CDR3 DNA follows: TGCGCCAGCAGCCCCGAGGGGACTAGAGAGCAGTACTTC. The full variable domain, rest sourced from reference TRBV5-1 and TRBJ2-7, is KAGVTQTPRYLIKTRGQQVTLSCSPISGHRSVSWYQQTPGQGLQFLFEYFSETQRNKGNFPGRFSGRQFSNSRSEMNVSTLELGDSALYLCASSPEGTREQYFGPGTRLTVT.

The CDR3 nucleotides read TGTGCCAGCAGCCTGGGGGCCTGGAATGAGCAGTTCTTC. Its translation: CASSLGAWNEQFF. This chain links TRBV12-3 or TRBV12-4 with TRBJ2-1; maybe TRBD1 (6 bases). This CDR3 comprises 13 residues. V was pared by 6 bases and J by 7 bases, with 13 bases between.

The V gene is TRBV28, the J gene TRBJ1-1, with 8 positions matching TRBD1. In germline, CDR1 is MDHEN, CDR2 SYDVKM. This CDR3 is built from 12 residues. The V and J ends lost 5 bases and 8 bases, in that order; junction bases with no gene match: 4. The CDR3 protein is CASSPGGREAFF. CDR3 bases: TGTGCCAGCAGTCCAGGGGGCAGGGAAGCTTTCTTT.

The CDR3: CASSSSFTGGQYF. In DNA, the CDR3 is TGTGCCAGCAGTTCCTCTTTTACGGGGGGACAGTACTTC. This chain uses TRBV27 with TRBJ2-7; 7 nucleotides align to TRBD2. Germline loops: CDR1 MNHEY, CDR2 SMNVEV (reference sequence). The V and J ends lost 4 bases and 10 bases, in that order; junction bases with no gene match: 10. CDR3 length: 13 residues.

The chain joins TRBV11-3 to TRBJ2-2, with D perhaps TRBD2 (5 bases). The CDR3 extends over 13 amino acids. In germline, CDR1 is SGHNT, CDR2 YENEEA. The V and J ends lost 7 bases and 5 bases respectively, with 11 bases between them. The CDR3 DNA reads as TGTGCCAGCACACTCGGGGTGACCGGGGAGCTGTTTTTT. Translating it yields CASTLGVTGELFF.

The chain carries TRBV4-1 and TRBJ2-3; TRBD2 aligns across 9 bases. The CDR3 consists of 15 residues. V dropped 0 bases and J dropped 8; count of bases not matched to a gene: 6. CDR1 and CDR2 (germline): MGHRA, YSYEKL. DNA of the CDR3: TGCGCCAGCAGCCAAGATGGGCGGGAGGGCCTTACGCAGTATTTT. Protein: CASSQDGREGLTQYF.

This chain connects TRBV7-9 to TRBJ1-2; TRBD1 agrees at 12 bases. Germline values: CDR1 SEHNR, CDR2 FQNEAQ (reference sequence). The length of the CDR3 is 12 residues. J was trimmed by 14 bases and V by 4 bases; bases with no gene match: 5. The CDR3 loop is CASSSGQGARTF. DNA for the CDR3: TGTGCCAGCAGCTCGGGACAGGGGGCGCGGACCTTC.

This sequence joins TRBV7-6 and TRBJ1-3; no firm D call. Germline CDR1 SGHVS, CDR2 FNYEAQ. The CDR3 is made up of 16 amino acids. Trimming took off 0 bases at V and 0 bases at J, with 9 bases between the two ends. In DNA form, the CDR3 reads TGTGCCAGCAGCTTAGCGGAAACAGTCTCTGGAAACACCATATATTTT. Residues: CASSLAETVSGNTIYF.

This chain joins TRBV5-1 and TRBJ1-6; 9 bases are shared with TRBD1. The CDR3 sequence is 18 residues long. The germline gives CDR1 SGHRS, CDR2 YFSETQ. V lost 2 bases and J lost 6; bases outside the gene matches: 12. This CDR3 reads CASSLGQGYRTINSPLHF. CDR3 DNA: TGCGCCAGCAGCTTAGGACAGGGGTACCGAACCATTAATTCACCCCTCCACTTT.

The table lists this clone with a count of one. This rearrangement joins TRBV6-5 to TRBJ1-3; no reliable D call. Trimming shortened V by 10 bases and J by 0 bases, and 10 bases separated the two germline ends. CDR3 length: 13 residues. Germline V lookup: CDR1 MNHEY, CDR2 SVGAGI. CDR3: CATEGNSGNTIYF. In nucleotides, the CDR3 is TGTGCCACCGAGGGAAACTCTGGAAACACCATATATTTT.

The chain combines TRBV6-1 with TRBJ2-2; TRBD1 aligns across 7 bases. The CDR3 totals 16 residues. CDR1 and CDR2 from the germline V gene are MNHNS and SASEGT. V shed 2 bases and J 4 bases; nucleotides not matched to a gene: 7. The chain's CDR3 is CASSESPGGVTGELFF. CDR3 coding DNA: TGTGCCAGCAGTGAATCCCCAGGGGGTGTCACCGGGGAGCTGTTTTTT.

J is TRBJ2-2 and V is TRBV10-1; 7 bases map to TRBD1. The V gene end was trimmed by 9 bases and the J gene end by 1 base; junction bases not matched to a gene: 11. Looked up from germline, CDR1 is WNHNN and CDR2 is SYGVQD (reference sequence). The CDR3 runs 16 residues. CDR3 coding DNA: TGCGCCAGATATTATCCGGGACAGAAGAACACCGGGGAGCTGTTTTTT. Its protein is CARYYPGQKNTGELFF.

The chain uses TRBV4-3 and TRBJ2-7, with 8 bases matching TRBD2. The CDR3 sequence is 16 residues long. Trimming took 3 bases from V and 4 from J; bases not matched to a gene: 11. Germline CDR1 is LGHNA and CDR2 is YSLEER. The CDR3 here is CASSQAGTSIPYEQYF. The CDR3 region has the DNA TGCGCCAGCAGCCAGGCCGGGACTAGTATTCCTTACGAGCAGTACTTC.

This chain uses TRBV15 with TRBJ2-5, with TRBD1 matching 9 bases. The CDR3 length is 16 residues. Germline loops: CDR1 LNHNV, CDR2 YYDKDF (reference sequence). Losses at the gene ends were 0 bases for V and 4 bases for J; bases not matched to a gene: 6. This chain's CDR3 is CATSRETGGRLETQYF. The CDR3 DNA is TGTGCCACCAGCAGAGAGACAGGGGGGCGTTTAGAGACCCAGTACTTC.

The J gene is TRBJ2-1, the V gene TRBV11-3; 11 nucleotides match TRBD2. The germline V gene encodes CDR1 SGHNT and CDR2 YENEEA. CDR3 size: 16 residues. J was trimmed by 6 bases and V by 4 bases; bases with no gene match: 8. CDR3 DNA sequence: TGTGCCAGCAGCTCGGCAGGACTAGCGGGCCCCAATGAGCAGTTCTTC. Protein: CASSSAGLAGPNEQFF.

Here the CDR3 reads CASSVQGGGYTF. CDR3 coding DNA: TGTGCCAGTAGTGTACAGGGGGGCGGCTACACCTTC. V is TRBV19 and J is TRBJ1-2, with TRBD1 matching 8 bases. Germline-derived CDR1 and CDR2 are LNHDA and SQIVND (reference sequence). CDR3 length: 12 residues. The ends lost 5 bases at V and 8 bases at J; junction bases unmatched: 4.

This clone was detected only once. The chain couples TRBV5-4 to TRBJ2-2, with D tentatively TRBD2 (5 bases). Trimming took off 3 bases at V and 2 bases at J, with 11 bases between the two ends. The CDR3 consists of 15 residues. Germline loops: CDR1 SGHNT, CDR2 YYREEE (reference sequence). The CDR3 reads CASSSRTVNTGELFF. CDR3 bases: TGTGCCAGCAGCTCGCGGACTGTTAACACCGGGGAGCTGTTTTTT. Combining the CDR3 with reference TRBV5-4 and TRBJ2-2 gives the whole variable domain ETGVTQSPTHLIKTRGQQVTLRCSSQSGHNTVSWYQQALGQGPQFIFQYYREEENGRGNFPPRFSGLQFPNYSSELNVNALELDDSALYLCASSSRTVNTGELFFGEGSRLTVL.

This clone came up a few times. The chain recombines TRBV6-5 with TRBJ1-1; 11 positions match TRBD1. Trimming removed 7 bases from V and 4 bases from J; junction bases left unmatched: 8. The germline CDR1 and CDR2 sequences are MNHEY and SVGAGI. CDR3 length: 15 amino acids. The CDR3 nucleotides read TGTGCCAGCAATCACGGGGACAGGGGGGGCACTGAAGCTTTCTTT. Its translation is CASNHGDRGGTEAFF.

The chain combines TRBV6-2 or TRBV6-3 with TRBJ2-1; TRBD1 might be the D (6 bases). Trimming shortened V by 6 bases and J by 9 bases, and 21 bases separated the two germline ends. Germline CDR1 is MNHEY and CDR2 is SVGEGT. The CDR3 consists of 15 residues. CDR3 amino acids: CASSRRQANLFEQFF. The CDR3 DNA is TGTGCCAGCAGCCGGCGACAGGCGAACTTGTTTGAGCAGTTCTTC.

The chain joins TRBV19 to TRBJ2-5; D unresolved. Between the trimmed V and J ends, which lost 1 base and 0 bases, there was a span of 6 bases. The germline gives CDR1 LNHDA, CDR2 SQIVND (reference sequence). The CDR3 contains 14 residues. In DNA, the CDR3 is TGTGCCAGTAGTATAGCGAACAACCAAGAGACCCAGTACTTC. Translation: CASSIANNQETQYF. The full variable domain, completed using reference TRBV19 and TRBJ2-5, is DGGITQSPKYLFRKEGQNVTLSCEQNLNHDAMYWYRQDPGQGLRLIYYSQIVNDFQKGDIAEGYSVSREKKESFPLTVTSAQKNPTAFYLCASSIANNQETQYFGPGTRLLVL.